Below are 5 T cell receptor beta chains sequenced from a single sample in a study of blood T cells in healthy people across ages. It was with a sample-barcoded 5' primer and a J-beta primer mix that a second PCR of roughly 7 to 12 cycles was run. TCRdb analysed the 5' RACE reads with MiXCR anew, one entry per CDR3 protein. The sample lists hundreds of thousands of distinct CDR3 sequences; about 44% were seen once. Sequencing was carried out using blood. The receptors shown here come from a man between 25 and 39 years old in good health.

The J gene is TRBJ1-1, the V gene TRBV7-9; a possible D gene is TRBD1 (5 bases). Germline-derived CDR1 and CDR2 are SEHNR and FQNEAQ (reference sequence). V was shortened by 5 bases and J by 5 bases, with 15 bases between the two germline ends. The CDR3 consists of 14 residues. The CDR3 DNA follows: TGTGCCAGCAGCCCGGGGGACCCCAGGACTGAAGCTTTCTTT. Translation: CASSPGDPRTEAFF.

In its sample, this clonotype was seen a few times. The CDR3 nucleotides are TGTGCCAGCAGCTCCGAGTGGGGCGGCCACAATGAGCAGTTCTTC. Translation gives CASSSEWGGHNEQFF. The gene calls are TRBV11-3 and TRBJ2-1; tentatively, D is TRBD1 (5 bases). The germline V gene has CDR1 SGHNT and CDR2 YENEEA. CDR3 size: 15 residues. V was shortened by 4 bases and J by 5 bases, with 15 bases between the two germline ends.

Of note for this clonotype: A junction end diverges from the germline sequence, so it may reflect a read error. The J gene is TRBJ2-3, the V gene TRBV25-1; a weak D match, TRBD2 (6 bases). Germline CDR1 is MGHDK and CDR2 is SYGVNS. This CDR3 spans 16 amino acids. CDR3 protein: CASSIGKFTSTETQYF. The CDR3 DNA reads as TGTGCCAGCAGTATTGGAAAATTTACTAGCACAGAGACGCAGTATTTT. Complete variable domain (other parts from reference TRBV25-1 and TRBJ2-3): EADIYQTPRYLVIGTGKKITLECSQTMGHDKMYWYQQDPGMELHLIHYSYGVNSTEKGDLSSESTVSRIRTEHFPLTLESARPSHTSQYLCASSIGKFTSTETQYFGPGTRLTVL.

The chain has TRBV12-3 or TRBV12-4 and TRBJ1-6; unclear D gene. There are 14 residues in the CDR3. Between the trimmed V and J ends, which lost 1 base and 10 bases, there was a span of 11 bases. CDR3 sequence reads: CASSLVGNGSPLHF. CDR3 bases: TGTGCCAGCAGTTTAGTTGGGAACGGGTCACCCCTCCACTTT.

This clonotype was found once. The chain recombines TRBV15 with TRBJ1-5; D is ambiguous. The CDR3 totals 13 residues. Germline V gives CDR1 LNHNV, CDR2 YYDKDF (reference sequence). V lost 5 bases and J lost 3, with 8 bases in between. CDR3 in DNA: TGTGCCACCAGCGCACAGTCCAATCAGCCCCAGCATTTT. Translated: CATSAQSNQPQHF.